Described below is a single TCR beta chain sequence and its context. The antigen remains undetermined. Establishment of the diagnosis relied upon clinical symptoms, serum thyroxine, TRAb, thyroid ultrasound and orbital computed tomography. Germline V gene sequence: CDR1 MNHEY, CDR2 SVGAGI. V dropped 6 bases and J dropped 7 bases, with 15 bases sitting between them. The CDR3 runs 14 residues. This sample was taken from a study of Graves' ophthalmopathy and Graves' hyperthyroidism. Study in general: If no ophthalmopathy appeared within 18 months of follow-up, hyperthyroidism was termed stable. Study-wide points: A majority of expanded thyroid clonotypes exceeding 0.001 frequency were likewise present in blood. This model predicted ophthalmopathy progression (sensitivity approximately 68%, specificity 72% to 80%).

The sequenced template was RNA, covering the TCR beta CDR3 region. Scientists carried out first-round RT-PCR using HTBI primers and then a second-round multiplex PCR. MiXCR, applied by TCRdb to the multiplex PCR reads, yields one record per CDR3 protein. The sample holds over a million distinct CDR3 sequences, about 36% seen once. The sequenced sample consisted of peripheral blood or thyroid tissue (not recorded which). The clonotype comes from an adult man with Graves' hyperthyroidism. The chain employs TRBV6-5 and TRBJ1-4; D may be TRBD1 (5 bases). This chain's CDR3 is CASRPDSKSEKLFF. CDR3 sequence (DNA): TGTGCCAGCAGACCCGACAGTAAGAGTGAAAAACTGTTTTTT.